The next 13 T cell receptor beta chains were all read from a single sample in a study of PD-1 blockade in mismatch repair-deficient tumors. Sequenced by immunoSEQ multiplex PCR; TCRdb stores in-frame clones only, minus some. The sample lists 40,000 or so clones, 79% occurring once. Specimen: peripheral blood, collected 4 weeks after starting pembrolizumab. Every receptor here comes from an adult with mismatch repair-deficient cancer.

The chain carries TRBV30 and TRBJ2-3; TRBD1 matches 9 bases. V was clipped by 6 bases and J by 2 bases; unmatched bases: 3. The CDR3 sequence is 13 residues long. Germline V CDR1 and CDR2: GTSNPN, SVGIG (reference sequence). The CDR3 spells CACGQGNTDTQYF. Written as DNA, the CDR3 is TGTGCCTGCGGACAGGGGAACACAGATACGCAGTATTTT.

The table lists this clone with a few counts. The rearrangement uses TRBV11-2 and TRBJ2-3; D perhaps matches TRBD2 (6 bases). The V gene's germline CDR1 is SGHAT and CDR2 FQNNGV. Trimming pared 1 base from V and 1 base from J, leaving 12 bases between. The CDR3 has 16 residues. The CDR3 here is CASSLGLVFRTDTQYF. The CDR3 nucleotides read TGTGCCAGCAGCTTAGGACTAGTCTTCCGCACAGATACGCAGTATTTT.

In the case of this clone: Within the sample, other DNA sequences also encode this same CDR3. The chain carries TRBV18 and TRBJ2-1, with TRBD1 matching 10 bases. Trimming removed 3 bases from V and 3 bases from J; junction bases left unmatched: 5. The CDR3 totals 16 residues. CDR1 and CDR2 (germline): KGHSH, LQKENI. CDR3 coding DNA: TGTGCCAGCTCACCCCCTGACAGGGGGCTCTACAATGAGCAGTTCTTC. Protein: CASSPPDRGLYNEQFF.

The V call is TRBV11-2, the J call TRBJ2-5, with D maybe TRBD1 (5 bases). Germline V lookup: CDR1 SGHAT, CDR2 FQNNGV. Deletions cut 5 bases from V and 5 bases from J, with 18 bases between. The CDR3 extends over 15 amino acids. The CDR3 region is CASSPRAGKRETQYF. CDR3 DNA sequence: TGTGCCAGCAGCCCAAGGGCAGGGAAGAGGGAGACCCAGTACTTC.

The gene calls are TRBV2 and TRBJ1-5; no firm D call. V was trimmed by 2 bases and J by 6 bases, leaving 14 bases between them. CDR1 and CDR2 (germline): SNHLY, FYNNEI. CDR3 length: 15 amino acids. CDR3 coding DNA: TGTGCCAGCAGTGAAATCGGGTCTGGGAGTCAGCCCCAGCATTTT. Its translation is CASSEIGSGSQPQHF. The whole variable domain, remainder taken from reference TRBV2 and TRBJ1-5, is EPEVTQTPSHQVTQMGQEVILRCVPISNHLYFYWYRQILGQKVEFLVSFYNNEISEKSEIFDDQFSVERPDGSNFTLKIRSTKLEDSAMYFCASSEIGSGSQPQHFGDGTRLSIL.

This clone is deemed medium-sized. The V gene is TRBV7-9, the J gene TRBJ2-1; 9 nucleotides line up with TRBD1. With V trimmed by 5 bases and J by 3 bases, 5 bases remained unmatched. The CDR3 spans 15 residues. CDR1 is SEHNR and CDR2 is FQNEAQ in the germline V gene (reference sequence). CDR3 residues: CASSRTGERYNEQFF. The CDR3, as DNA: TGTGCCAGCAGCCGGACAGGGGAGCGCTACAATGAGCAGTTCTTC.

The chain uses TRBV4-2 and TRBJ2-3; D is undetermined. Germline CDR1 and CDR2: LGHNA and YNFKEQ. This CDR3 comprises 15 residues. The V end lost 0 bases, the J end lost 0 bases, and 7 bases lay between the germline ends. The CDR3 DNA follows: TGTGCCAGCAGCCAAGATTCGAGTAGCACAGATACGCAGTATTTT. It yields the protein CASSQDSSSTDTQYF.

The chain uses TRBV27 and TRBJ2-1; perhaps TRBD1 as D (6 bases). This CDR3 region has 15 residues. Trimming took off 5 bases at V and 8 bases at J, with 19 bases between the two ends. Germline CDR1 reads MNHEY; CDR2 reads SMNVEV (reference sequence). CDR3 coding DNA: TGTGCCAGCAGTATGACAGGAGTATCTCGGGATGAGCAGTTCTTC. Translated, it gives CASSMTGVSRDEQFF.

The rearrangement joins TRBV13 to TRBJ2-5; maybe TRBD1 (6 bases). The CDR3 spans 13 residues. Germline values: CDR1 PRHDT, CDR2 FYEKMQ (reference sequence). Deletions cut 5 bases from V and 6 bases from J, with 13 bases between. The CDR3 loop is CASSARGLKTQYF. In DNA form, the CDR3 reads TGTGCCAGCAGCGCCAGGGGTCTGAAGACCCAGTACTTC.

The chain recombines TRBV5-8 with TRBJ2-3; D is perhaps TRBD1 or TRBD2 (5 bases each). Germline V CDR1 and CDR2: SGHTS, YDEGEE. The CDR3 runs 15 residues. V shed 4 bases and J shed 0 bases, with 12 bases lying between them. CDR3 nucleotide sequence: TGTGCCAGCAGCCTATCGGGGCGAAGCACAGATACGCAGTATTTT. Translation: CASSLSGRSTDTQYF.

This clone was picked up a small number of times. The chain employs TRBV7-2 and TRBJ1-1; unclear D gene. Trimming stripped 5 bases from V and 2 bases from J, with 9 bases between. Germline values: CDR1 SGHTA, CDR2 FQGNSA. This CDR3 comprises 13 residues. CDR3 amino acids: CASSVVINTEAFF. The CDR3 DNA follows: TGTGCCAGCAGCGTGGTTATAAACACTGAAGCTTTCTTT.

This clone was observed a single time. The chain joins TRBV6-5 to TRBJ2-7; TRBD1 matches at 9 bases. Losses at the gene ends were 0 bases for V and 3 bases for J; bases not matched to a gene: 3. Germline CDR1 MNHEY, CDR2 SVGAGI. This CDR3 comprises 15 residues. CDR3 region: CASSYSTGGIYEQYF. The CDR3 DNA reads TGTGCCAGCAGTTACTCTACAGGGGGCATCTACGAGCAGTACTTC.

V and J are TRBV30 and TRBJ1-4, with a possible D match to TRBD1 (5 bases). Germline V gene sequence: CDR1 GTSNPN, CDR2 SVGIG (reference sequence). The CDR3 length is 13 residues. V lost 2 bases and J lost 5, with 9 bases in between. The CDR3 region is CAWSRDSNEKLFF. CDR3 coding DNA: TGTGCCTGGAGTCGGGACTCCAATGAAAAACTGTTTTTT.